This TCR beta chain appears in the sequencing data of a study of cytomegalovirus exposure and HLA in healthy donors. Overall study results and limits: An analysis that was carried out later associated fewer than 20,000 TCR beta sequences with HLA alleles at 0.05 false discovery rate. An analysis was carried out later, and it reportedly showed fewer N-insertions in an Asian-associated ancestry cluster than the approximately 700-donor mean. Most of the CMV-associated TCR beta chains (in a later analysis) appeared to be HLA-restricted. Analysis was carried out at a later point, and it linked a missense DCLRE1C variant to TCR beta V- and J-gene trimming.

In the PCR, 60 Vbeta and 13 Jbeta primers were used. Method: immunoSEQ multiplex PCR; TCRdb's copy keeps in-frame clones and lacks some. The sample carries 110,000 to 150,000 clones, more than 75% recorded once. Comments on this clone: Its matching antigen is unknown.

Sample: PBMCs. This sequence was found in a man between 18 and 35 years old in good health and CMV-seropositive.

The CDR3 DNA follows: TGTGCCAGCAGTTATGGGACAGGGCCTTACGAGCAGTACTTC. This sequence encodes CASSYGTGPYEQYF. The chain employs TRBV27 and TRBJ2-7; 9 nucleotides agree with TRBD1. Losses at the gene ends were 4 bases for V and 4 bases for J; bases not matched to a gene: 5. Germline loops: CDR1 MNHEY, CDR2 SMNVEV (reference sequence). This CDR3 spans 14 amino acids.